This TCR beta chain was obtained from a study of T cell responses to AZD1222 COVID-19 vaccine. Overall study results and limits: Donors in the cohort were predominantly white British and more often female, and clonal diversity was possibly underestimated. A reported finding is that nearly half of spike-specific TCRs target unmutated variant regions. Repertoires were obtained only post-peak T cell response. Vaccine-associated CD4 TCRs ranged over spike, dominating at 160-218 and 743-854.

About this clone itself: Its target is unknown.

Sequencing used immunoSEQ multiplex PCR; TCRdb keeps in-frame clones, though not all of them. The table shows 100,000 to 150,000 clones, with 88% occurring only once. Trimming cost V 4 bases and J 6 bases; bases outside gene matches: 12. Germline V gives CDR1 SGHKS, CDR2 YYEKEE (reference sequence). The length of the CDR3 is 16 residues. The source material was peripheral blood, sampled on day 0 of AZD1222 vaccination. The clonotype originates from an adult in good health. J is TRBJ2-3 and V is TRBV5-5; 9 bases map to TRBD1. Here the CDR3 DNA reads TGTGCCAGCAGCCAGGGTCCGGGACAGGGTGGGGATACGCAGTATTTT. This gives the protein CASSQGPGQGGDTQYF.